This TCR beta chain derives from a study of blood T cell repertoires in COVID-19. Study-wide background: Some COVID-19 samples were acute and others convalescent; all came from the United States, Italy and Spain. T cells, B-cell-depleted T cells, or PBMCs supplied cDNA or gDNA.

In the original workflow: Reference gene primer amplification yielded estimated nucleated cell counts. Profiled with immunoSEQ multiplex PCR; TCRdb holds only in-frame clones, not every one. V and J calls and clone size are copied from that table; D and trimming were computed from the DNA. The sample contains fewer than 30,000 clones, 80% to 90% of which appear only once. V lost 7 bases, J lost 4 bases, and 7 bases stayed unmatched. Germline values: CDR1 SGHRS, CDR2 YFSETQ. This CDR3 region has 14 residues. This receptor was obtained from a human donor in a cohort sampled during active COVID-19. The V gene is TRBV5-1, the J gene TRBJ2-2; 7 bases line up with TRBD2. The sequencing input was peripheral blood. The CDR3 here is CASYASGSTGELFF. The CDR3 bases are TGCGCCAGCTATGCTAGCGGAAGCACCGGGGAGCTGTTTTTT.